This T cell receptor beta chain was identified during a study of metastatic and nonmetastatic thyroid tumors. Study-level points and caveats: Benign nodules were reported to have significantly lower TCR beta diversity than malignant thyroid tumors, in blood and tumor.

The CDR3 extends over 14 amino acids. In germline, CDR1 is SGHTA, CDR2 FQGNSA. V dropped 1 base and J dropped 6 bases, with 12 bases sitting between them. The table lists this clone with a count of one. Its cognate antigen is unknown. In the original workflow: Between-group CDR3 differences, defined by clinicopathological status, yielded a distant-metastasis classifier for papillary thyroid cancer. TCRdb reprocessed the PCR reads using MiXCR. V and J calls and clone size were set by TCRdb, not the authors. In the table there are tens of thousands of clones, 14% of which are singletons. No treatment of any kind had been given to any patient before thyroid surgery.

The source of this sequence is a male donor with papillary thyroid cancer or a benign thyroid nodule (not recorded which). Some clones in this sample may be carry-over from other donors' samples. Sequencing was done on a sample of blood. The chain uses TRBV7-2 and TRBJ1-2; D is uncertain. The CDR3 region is CASSLDHSLDGYTF. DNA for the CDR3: TGTGCCAGCAGCTTAGACCACAGCTTGGATGGCTACACCTTC.